A single sample gave rise to the 23 T cell receptor beta chains below, sequenced in a study of cytomegalovirus exposure and HLA in healthy donors. The PCR had 60 Vbeta and 13 Jbeta primers. Method: immunoSEQ multiplex PCR; TCRdb's copy keeps in-frame clones and lacks some. This table holds about 89,000 clones, 85% found once. The source material was PBMCs. These receptors originate from a man aged 35-49 years in good health and CMV-seropositive.

This clone showed up just once. The junction departs from germline at one end; a sequencing error may be responsible. The same CDR3 also results from other DNA sequences found in this sample. The chain is built from TRBV5-1 and TRBJ1-1; D is ambiguous. The germline V gene has CDR1 SGHRS and CDR2 YFSETQ. The CDR3 extends over 16 amino acids. CDR3: CASSLVSDSFNTEAFF. CDR3 in DNA: TGCGCTAGCAGCTTGGTCTCAGATTCTTTCAACACTGAAGCTTTCTTT.

The CDR3 sequence is CASSLSSVGEVTEAFF. DNA for the CDR3: TGTGCCAGCAGTTTATCGTCGGTCGGCGAGGTCACTGAAGCTTTCTTT. The chain couples TRBV27 to TRBJ1-1; no definite D call. Germline V gives CDR1 MNHEY, CDR2 SMNVEV (reference sequence). V was pared by 0 bases and J by 4 bases, with 15 bases between. The CDR3 extends over 16 amino acids.

The CDR3 DNA reads TGCGCCAGCAGTAAGGACAGGGGCCGTAGCTCCTACAATGAGCAGTTCTTC. Protein: CASSKDRGRSSYNEQFF. The V call is TRBV5-1, the J call TRBJ2-1; 9 bases are a match to TRBD1. Germline trimming cut 5 bases from V and 0 bases from J; bases unmatched to any gene: 9. CDR3 length equals 17 residues. Germline-derived CDR1 and CDR2 are SGHRS and YFSETQ.

The chain recombines TRBV29-1 with TRBJ2-2; unclear D gene. Trimming pared 5 bases from V and 0 bases from J, leaving 7 bases between. The CDR3 contains 13 residues. Germline CDR1 is SQVTM and CDR2 is ANQGSEA. The CDR3 spells CSVRVTNTGELFF. CDR3 in DNA: TGCAGCGTTCGGGTGACGAACACCGGGGAGCTGTTTTTT.

The V and J genes are TRBV6-1 and TRBJ2-7; D perhaps matches TRBD2 (5 bases). Germline CDR1 and CDR2: MNHNS and SASEGT. V shed 0 bases and J shed 2 bases, with 17 bases lying between them. This CDR3 has 17 amino acids. The CDR3 loop is CASSEATSGVIPYEQYF. In DNA form, the CDR3 reads TGTGCCAGCAGTGAAGCTACCTCCGGGGTCATCCCCTACGAGCAGTACTTC.

V usage is TRBV7-8 and J usage is TRBJ1-2, with no clear D. Trimming took off 1 base at V and 6 bases at J, with 6 bases between the two ends. The CDR3 has 12 residues. CDR1 is SGHVS, CDR2 FQNEAQ, per germline. CDR3 loop: CASSLGGNGYTF. The CDR3 DNA reads as TGTGCCAGCAGCTTAGGAGGGAATGGCTACACCTTC. Full variable domain (remainder filled in from reference TRBV7-8 and TRBJ1-2): GAGVSQSPRYKVAKRGQDVALRCDPISGHVSLFWYQQALGQGPEFLTYFQNEAQLDKSGLPSDRFFAERPEGSVSTLKIQRTQQEDSAVYLCASSLGGNGYTFGSGTRLTVV.

V usage is TRBV6-1 and J usage is TRBJ2-5; weak D call: TRBD1 (5 bases). The ends were cut back, 7 bases at V and 3 bases at J, with 9 bases in the middle. This CDR3 is 12 amino acids long. The germline gives CDR1 MNHNS, CDR2 SASEGT. In DNA form, the CDR3 reads TGTGCCAGCATTGGCAGGGAAGAGACCCAGTACTTC. As protein: CASIGREETQYF.

This chain joins TRBV6-1 and TRBJ2-7; 7 nucleotides line up with TRBD2. Trimming removed 1 base from V and 0 bases from J; junction bases left unmatched: 3. The germline V gene encodes CDR1 MNHNS and CDR2 SASEGT. The CDR3 is 15 amino acids. CDR3 DNA: TGTGCCAGCAGTGAAGGTTCTAGCGGCTCCTACGAGCAGTACTTC. It is translated as CASSEGSSGSYEQYF.

J is TRBJ2-1 and V is TRBV7-6; possible D gene TRBD2, 6 bases. Germline V gene data show CDR1 as SGHVS and CDR2 as FNYEAQ. This CDR3 comprises 17 residues. The germline V and J ends were trimmed by 0 bases and 8 bases, with 20 bases remaining between them. The CDR3 DNA follows: TGTGCCAGCAGCTTAGCGCTAACGGGGGACGAGGTCTATGAGCAGTTCTTC. This codes for CASSLALTGDEVYEQFF. The whole variable domain, filled in from reference TRBV7-6 and TRBJ2-1, reads GAGVSQSPRYKVTKRGQDVALRCDPISGHVSLYWYRQALGQGPEFLTYFNYEAQQDKSGLPNDRFSAERPEGSISTLTIQRTEQRDSAMYRCASSLALTGDEVYEQFFGPGTRLTVL.

The V call is TRBV21-1, the J call TRBJ1-1; the D segment call TRBD1 is taken from the table without a DNA check. TRBV21-1 is a pseudogene. The CDR3 runs to 18 residues. This chain's CDR3 is CASSTIRQGNPLDTEAFF. Here the CDR3 DNA reads TGTGCCAGCAGCACAATCCGACAGGGGAATCCACTGGATACTGAAGCTTTCTTT.

The chain uses TRBV10-2 and TRBJ1-2, with D possibly TRBD1 on 6 matching bases. The CDR3 length is 15 residues. The germline V gene encodes CDR1 WSHSY and CDR2 SAAADI. Trimming left V 0 bases short and J 5 bases short, with 13 bases between. CDR3 protein: CASSESRQGRYGYTF. The CDR3 bases are TGCGCCAGCAGTGAGTCGAGGCAGGGGCGGTATGGCTACACCTTC.

This chain joins TRBV7-8 and TRBJ1-2, with 9 nucleotides matching TRBD1. Trimming at V came to 1 base and at J to 8 bases, leaving 11 bases not matched to a gene. Germline CDR1 is SGHVS and CDR2 is FQNEAQ. The CDR3 contains 16 residues. The CDR3 sequence: CASSLGVSRQGEGYTF. The CDR3 DNA is TGTGCCAGCAGCTTAGGAGTGTCGAGACAGGGGGAAGGCTACACCTTC.

The chain is built from TRBV2 and TRBJ2-1; TRBD2 matches 10 bases. CDR3 length: 15 residues. The V segment lost 6 bases and the J segment 4 bases; nucleotides outside the gene matches: 6. The germline V gene has CDR1 SNHLY and CDR2 FYNNEI. The CDR3 is CASRERGGAYNEQFF. The CDR3 DNA follows: TGTGCCAGCAGGGAGCGGGGGGGCGCTTACAATGAGCAGTTCTTC.

V is TRBV29-1 and J is TRBJ1-2; no clear D. This CDR3 has 12 residues. Trimming removed 3 bases from V and 7 bases from J, with 12 bases in between. Germline lookup yields CDR1 SQVTM and CDR2 ANQGSEA. This CDR3 is CSVDTELSGYTF. The CDR3 coding sequence is TGCAGCGTTGACACGGAGCTTAGTGGCTACACCTTC.

The rearrangement uses TRBV29-1 and TRBJ2-3; 9 bases match TRBD2. Germline assignment: CDR1 SQVTM and CDR2 ANQGSEA. V gave up 6 bases and J gave up 1 base; unmatched junction bases: 5. This CDR3 comprises 14 residues. The CDR3: CSVSRTSGTDTQYF. The DNA of the CDR3 is TGCAGCGTCTCTCGGACTAGCGGCACAGATACGCAGTATTTT.

The rearrangement joins TRBV7-2 to TRBJ2-7; tentatively, D is TRBD2 (5 bases). CDR1 and CDR2 (germline): SGHTA, FQGNSA. V shed 3 bases and J shed 6 bases, with 18 bases lying between them. This CDR3 has 15 residues. The CDR3 sequence: CASSLGVSGGGEQYF. In DNA form, the CDR3 reads TGTGCCAGCAGCTTGGGTGTGAGCGGTGGTGGCGAGCAGTACTTC.

The V and J genes are TRBV2 and TRBJ2-5; tentatively, D is TRBD2 (7 bases). Germline values: CDR1 SNHLY, CDR2 FYNNEI. The V and J ends lost 10 bases and 5 bases respectively, with 14 bases between them. The CDR3 sequence is 12 residues long. Here the CDR3 DNA reads TGTGCCATCTCGGGGGGCGGGGAGACCCAGTACTTC. Amino acids: CAISGGGETQYF.

This rearrangement joins TRBV28 to TRBJ1-1, with 8 positions matching TRBD1. Germline-derived CDR1 and CDR2 are MDHEN and SYDVKM. J gave up 0 bases and V 7 bases, and 13 bases lay outside the gene matches. This CDR3 has 17 residues. CDR3 residues: CASIPGGAGYMNTEAFF. In DNA, the CDR3 is TGTGCCAGCATCCCAGGGGGCGCAGGATATATGAACACTGAAGCTTTCTTT.

The chain is built from TRBV6-6 and TRBJ2-1; weak D call: TRBD1 (6 bases). The germline V gene encodes CDR1 MNHNY and CDR2 SVGAGI (reference sequence). The CDR3 is 11 residues long. V shed 5 bases and J shed 11 bases, with 10 bases lying between them. The CDR3 protein is CASSGDNQQFF. The CDR3 nucleotides read TGTGCCAGCAGTGGGGACAACCAGCAGTTCTTC.

This clone appeared once. The chain has TRBV15 and TRBJ2-7, with D possibly matching TRBD2 (5 bases). Germline V gene lookup returns CDR1 LNHNV and CDR2 YYDKDF (reference sequence). With 1 base removed from V and 2 bases from J, the gap between germline ends came to 12 bases. The CDR3 runs 15 residues. CDR3 sequence: CATSRVGVSTYEQYF. CDR3 DNA sequence: TGTGCCACCAGCAGAGTCGGGGTCAGCACCTACGAGCAGTACTTC.

This rearrangement joins TRBV23-1 to TRBJ2-7; 10 nucleotides align to TRBD2. TRBV23-1 qualifies as an ORF whose function is uncertain. This CDR3 has 17 residues. Trimming removed 0 bases from V and 4 bases from J; junction bases left unmatched: 9. CDR3 in DNA: TGCGCCAGCAGTCAATCCCTAGGACTAGCGGACAGTTACGAGCAGTACTTC. It is translated as CASSQSLGLADSYEQYF.

This sequence joins TRBV10-2 and TRBJ1-2; the D gene is possibly TRBD1 (5 bases). V was trimmed by 10 bases and J by 4 bases, leaving 16 bases between them. The length of the CDR3 is 13 residues. The germline V gene has CDR1 WSHSY and CDR2 SAAADI. The CDR3 sequence: CATTEGLGYGYTF. The CDR3 region has the DNA TGCGCCACCACGGAGGGGCTGGGCTATGGCTACACCTTC.

The chain's CDR3 is CASSSGQGAGYEQYF. The CDR3 coding sequence is TGTGCCAGCAGCTCAGGACAGGGGGCGGGATACGAGCAGTACTTC. The V call is TRBV5-8, the J call TRBJ2-7; 11 nucleotides agree with TRBD1. This CDR3 spans 15 amino acids. Unmatched junction bases numbered 6, after V lost 3 bases and J lost 4 bases. Looked up from germline, CDR1 is SGHTS and CDR2 is YDEGEE.